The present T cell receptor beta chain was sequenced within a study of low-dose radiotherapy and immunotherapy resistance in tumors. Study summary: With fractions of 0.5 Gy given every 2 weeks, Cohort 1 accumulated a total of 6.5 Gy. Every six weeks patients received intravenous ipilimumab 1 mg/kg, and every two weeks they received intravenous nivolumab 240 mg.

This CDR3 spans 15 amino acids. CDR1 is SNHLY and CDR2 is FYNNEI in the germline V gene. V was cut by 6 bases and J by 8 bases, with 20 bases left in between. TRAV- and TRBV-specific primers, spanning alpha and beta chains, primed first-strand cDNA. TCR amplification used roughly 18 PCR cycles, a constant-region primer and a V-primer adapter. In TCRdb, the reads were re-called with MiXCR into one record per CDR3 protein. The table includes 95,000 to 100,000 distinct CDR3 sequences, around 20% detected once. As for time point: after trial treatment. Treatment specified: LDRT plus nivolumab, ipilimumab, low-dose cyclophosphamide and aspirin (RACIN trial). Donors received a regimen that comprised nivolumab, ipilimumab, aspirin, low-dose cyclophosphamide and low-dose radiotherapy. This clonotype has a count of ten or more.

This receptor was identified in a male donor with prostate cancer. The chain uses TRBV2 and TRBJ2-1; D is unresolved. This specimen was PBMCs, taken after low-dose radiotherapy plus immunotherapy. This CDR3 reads CASSLDPPQFHEQFF. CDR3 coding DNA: TGTGCCAGCAGCCTTGACCCCCCCCAATTCCATGAGCAGTTCTTC.